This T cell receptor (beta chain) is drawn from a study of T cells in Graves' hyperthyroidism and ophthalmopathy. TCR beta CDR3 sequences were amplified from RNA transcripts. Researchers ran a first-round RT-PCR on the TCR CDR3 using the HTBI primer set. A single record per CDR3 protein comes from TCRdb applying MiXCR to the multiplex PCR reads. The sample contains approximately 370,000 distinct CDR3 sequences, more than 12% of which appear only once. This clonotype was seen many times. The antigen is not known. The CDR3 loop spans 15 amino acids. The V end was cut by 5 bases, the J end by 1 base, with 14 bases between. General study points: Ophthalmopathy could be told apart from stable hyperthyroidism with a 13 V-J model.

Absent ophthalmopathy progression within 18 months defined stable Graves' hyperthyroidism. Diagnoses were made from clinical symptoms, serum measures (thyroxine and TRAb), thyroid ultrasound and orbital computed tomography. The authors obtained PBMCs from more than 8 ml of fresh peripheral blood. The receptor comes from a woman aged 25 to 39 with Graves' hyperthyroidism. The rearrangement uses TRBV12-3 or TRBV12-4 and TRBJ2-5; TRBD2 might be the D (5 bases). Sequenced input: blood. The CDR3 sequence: CASSLREMAQETQYF. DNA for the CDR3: TGTGCCAGCAGTCTTCGGGAAATGGCCCAAGAGACCCAGTACTTC.